Following are 22 T cell receptor beta chains from one sample sequenced in a study of T cell repertoires in cytomegalovirus infection. TCRdb reanalysed the reads using MiXCR and keeps one entry per CDR3 protein. This table holds approximately 770,000 distinct CDR3 sequences, about 27% found once. These TCRs are of unknown antigen specificity. Sample: cultured CD8+ T cells from PBMCs, taken from culture after CMV antigen stimulation. The receptors shown here come from a human donor in good health (CMV status not recorded). Some clones in this sample may be carry-over from other donors' samples.

This clonotype has a handful of counts. V is TRBV29-1 and J is TRBJ1-1; D ambiguous. CDR3 length equals 13 residues. The V end lost 6 bases, the J end lost 6 bases, and 17 bases lay between the germline ends. Germline V lookup: CDR1 SQVTM, CDR2 ANQGSEA. The CDR3 DNA is TGCAGCGTAAAGGGAACCCTGAGGGCTGAAGCTTTCTTT. This codes for CSVKGTLRAEAFF.

This clonotype was counted at least ten times. The chain links TRBV11-2 to TRBJ2-7; 7 bases map to TRBD2. This CDR3 comprises 15 residues. Germline CDR1 is SGHAT and CDR2 is FQNNGV. V lost 5 bases and J lost 0; bases outside the gene matches: 7. CDR3 in DNA: TGTGCCAGCAGCCGACTAGCAGAGGACTCCTACGAGCAGTACGTC. This gives the protein CASSRLAEDSYEQYV.

The chain recombines TRBV12-3 or TRBV12-4 with TRBJ2-1; no clear D gene. V shed 4 bases and J shed 8 bases, with 15 bases lying between them. This CDR3 is built from 14 residues. The CDR3 sequence is CASSSRGRAYEQFF. DNA of the CDR3: TGTGCCAGCAGTTCCCGAGGAAGGGCGTATGAGCAGTTCTTC.

The gene calls are TRBV2 and TRBJ2-2; D possibly matches TRBD1 or TRBD2 (5 bases each). The CDR3 covers 14 residues. Germline-derived CDR1 and CDR2 are SNHLY and FYNNEI. Trimming removed 4 bases at V and 6 bases at J, with 12 bases between. The CDR3 region is CASSGTRGAGELFF. DNA for the CDR3: TGTGCCAGCAGTGGCACGAGGGGTGCCGGGGAGCTGTTTTTT.

This clonotype occurred many times. The V and J genes are TRBV7-9 and TRBJ2-1, with D possibly matching TRBD1 (6 bases). V lost 1 base to trimming and J lost 8 bases, with 15 bases between them. CDR1 SEHNR and CDR2 FQNEAQ come from the germline V gene (reference sequence). The CDR3 runs 15 residues. CDR3 nucleotides: TGTGCCAGCAGCTTAGGGGACAACCGCAGCGATGAGCAGTTCTTC. Its translation is CASSLGDNRSDEQFF. Full variable domain (remainder filled in from reference TRBV7-9 and TRBJ2-1): DTGVSQNPRHKITKRGQNVTFRCDPISEHNRLYWYRQTLGQGPEFLTYFQNEAQLEKSRLLSDRFSAERPKGSFSTLEIQRTEQGDSAMYLCASSLGDNRSDEQFFGPGTRLTVL.

This clonotype has more than one count but fewer than ten. The chain recombines TRBV5-1 with TRBJ1-6; no firm D call. Trimming took 0 bases from V and 0 from J, leaving 10 bases between them. This CDR3 is built from 17 residues. Germline assignment: CDR1 SGHRS and CDR2 YFSETQ. This CDR3 reads CASSLVQANSYNSPLHF. CDR3 DNA: TGCGCCAGCAGCTTGGTCCAGGCGAACTCCTATAATTCACCCCTCCACTTT. Based on the CDR3 plus reference TRBV5-1 and TRBJ1-6, the full variable domain is KAGVTQTPRYLIKTRGQQVTLSCSPISGHRSVSWYQQTPGQGLQFLFEYFSETQRNKGNFPGRFSGRQFSNSRSEMNVSTLELGDSALYLCASSLVQANSYNSPLHFGNGTRLTVT.

V and J are TRBV4-1 and TRBJ1-1; D remains unclear. V was trimmed by 4 bases and J by 4 bases, leaving 10 bases between them. Germline loops: CDR1 MGHRA, CDR2 YSYEKL. This CDR3 is built from 13 residues. The CDR3, as DNA: TGCGCCAGCAGCCGCCCAATCCCCACTGAAGCTTTCTTT. As protein: CASSRPIPTEAFF.

The rearrangement uses TRBV6-8 and TRBJ2-2, with 7 bases fitting TRBD1. This CDR3 is built from 17 residues. Per germline, CDR1 MNHGY and CDR2 SAAAGT. With 6 bases clipped from V and 0 bases from J, the junction kept 10 bases outside the gene matches. The CDR3 loop reads CASSLFSGQSNTGELFF. DNA of the CDR3: TGTGCCAGCAGCCTCTTTTCGGGACAGTCGAACACCGGGGAGCTGTTTTTT.

The V gene is TRBV5-1, the J gene TRBJ2-4; TRBD1 agrees at 7 bases. The germline V gene has CDR1 SGHRS and CDR2 YFSETQ. V dropped 1 base and J dropped 9; count of bases not matched to a gene: 10. The CDR3 covers 15 residues. The DNA for the CDR3 is TGCGCCAGCAGCTTGAACAGGGGTGGAGTACCCATTCAGTACTTC. Translation: CASSLNRGGVPIQYF.

The rearrangement joins TRBV28 to TRBJ2-7; TRBD1 agrees at 7 bases. The CDR3 sequence is 14 residues long. V lost 3 bases and J lost 3; bases outside the gene matches: 5. Germline CDR1 and CDR2: MDHEN and SYDVKM. In nucleotides, the CDR3 is TGTGCCAGCAGTTTCCGACAGGGAAGCTACGAGCAGTACGTC. As protein: CASSFRQGSYEQYV.

This clonotype was seen a handful of times. This rearrangement joins TRBV3-1 to TRBJ2-7, with D possibly being TRBD1 (6 bases). The CDR3 runs 16 residues. CDR1 LGHDT and CDR2 YNNKEL come from the germline V gene (reference sequence). Trimming removed 0 bases at V and 2 bases at J, with 14 bases between. CDR3 nucleotide sequence: TGTGCCAGCAGCCAAGATTTCAGGGGTCGGGCCTACGAGCAGTACTTC. Residues: CASSQDFRGRAYEQYF.

The chain links TRBV24-1 to TRBJ1-3, with D tentatively TRBD1 (5 bases). Looked up from germline, CDR1 is KGHDR and CDR2 is SFDVKD. The ends were cut back, 5 bases at V and 0 bases at J, with 16 bases in the middle. The CDR3 is 17 amino acids. CDR3 DNA sequence: TGTGCCACCAGTGGGACACCGGACCTACGCTCTGGAAACACCATATATTTT. It yields the protein CATSGTPDLRSGNTIYF.

The V and J genes are TRBV6-5 and TRBJ2-1; 8 bases agree with TRBD2. The CDR3 is 15 residues long. The germline V gene has CDR1 MNHEY and CDR2 SVGAGI. J gave up 5 bases and V 2 bases, and 5 bases lay outside the gene matches. This CDR3 reads CASSYMAGGDNEQFF. CDR3 sequence (DNA): TGTGCCAGCAGTTACATGGCGGGGGGTGACAATGAGCAGTTCTTC.

The chain employs TRBV27 and TRBJ1-2; weak D call: TRBD1 (5 bases). Trimming took off 2 bases at V and 11 bases at J, with 18 bases between the two ends. This CDR3 has 14 residues. Per germline, CDR1 MNHEY and CDR2 SMNVEV (reference sequence). CDR3 DNA: TGTGCCAGCAGTTTAGGCGGGCAGGGCCCTGGGTACACCTTC. It codes for CASSLGGQGPGYTF.

J is TRBJ2-3 and V is TRBV7-9, with D perhaps TRBD1 or TRBD2 (5 bases each). The CDR3 contains 15 residues. CDR1 and CDR2 (germline): SEHNR, FQNEAQ (reference sequence). Trimming left V 5 bases short and J 7 bases short, with 19 bases between. The CDR3 loop reads CASSPGAGRLNTQYF. The DNA of the CDR3 is TGTGCCAGCAGCCCCGGGGCGGGTCGCTTGAATACGCAGTATTTT.

The chain joins TRBV6-5 to TRBJ2-5, with TRBD2 as a possible D gene (6 bases). The CDR3 has 15 residues. V was clipped by 6 bases and J by 7 bases, with 21 bases between them. Germline lookup yields CDR1 MNHEY and CDR2 SVGAGI. Here the CDR3 DNA reads TGTGCCAGCAGGAGTGAGCGGGCCCTCCCCCCGACCCAGTACTTC. As protein: CASRSERALPPTQYF.

The V and J genes are TRBV6-2 or TRBV6-3 and TRBJ2-5, with 9 positions matching TRBD1. This CDR3 contains 15 residues. The J segment lost 2 bases and the V segment lost 6 bases, leaving 7 bases of the junction unmatched. Germline V gene lookup returns CDR1 MNHEY and CDR2 SVGEGT. In DNA, the CDR3 is TGTGCCAGCAGGGACAGGGGAGGCATACAAGAGACCCAGTACTTC. Translating gives CASRDRGGIQETQYF.

The V gene is TRBV5-4, the J gene TRBJ1-4; D not certain. The CDR3 has 16 amino acids. From germline, CDR1 is SGHNT and CDR2 YYREEE (reference sequence). Trimming removed 0 bases at V and 0 bases at J, with 9 bases between. CDR3 sequence (DNA): TGTGCCAGCAGCTTGGCCGGAACCTCAACTAATGAAAAACTGTTTTTT. Translated, it gives CASSLAGTSTNEKLFF.

This clonotype was observed many times. The rearrangement uses TRBV28 and TRBJ1-4; a weak D match, TRBD1 (5 bases). CDR1 is MDHEN, CDR2 SYDVKM, per germline. V lost 5 bases and J lost 0, with 16 bases in between. The length of the CDR3 is 17 residues. The CDR3 protein is CASSLPSGPPTNEKLFF. The CDR3 DNA reads TGTGCCAGCAGTCTGCCTTCGGGACCGCCAACTAATGAAAAACTGTTTTTT. The full variable domain, rest sourced from reference TRBV28 and TRBJ1-4, is DVKVTQSSRYLVKRTGEKVFLECVQDMDHENMFWYRQDPGLGLRLIYFSYDVKMKEKGDIPEGYSVSREKKERFSLILESASTNQTSMYLCASSLPSGPPTNEKLFFGSGTQLSVL.

This clonotype was seen more than once but under ten times. This chain joins TRBV7-8 and TRBJ1-1, with TRBD1 as a possible D gene (5 bases). This CDR3 is built from 18 residues. Germline loops: CDR1 SGHVS, CDR2 FQNEAQ. The ends were cut back, 1 base at V and 0 bases at J, with 18 bases in the middle. CDR3 sequence: CASSLDPQAGSMNTEAFF. In DNA, the CDR3 is TGTGCCAGCAGCTTAGACCCACAGGCCGGGAGTATGAACACTGAAGCTTTCTTT.

The J gene is TRBJ2-1, the V gene TRBV27; 9 nucleotides align to TRBD1. Germline CDR1 MNHEY, CDR2 SMNVEV (reference sequence). The CDR3 sequence is 14 residues long. With V trimmed by 3 bases and J by 15 bases, 12 bases remained unmatched. In nucleotides, the CDR3 is TGTGCCAGCAGTTTTATAGGGGGACAGGGTACGCGGTTCTTC. Residues: CASSFIGGQGTRFF.

This clonotype has ten or more counts. J is TRBJ1-6 and V is TRBV7-9, with D hard to call. The germline V gene encodes CDR1 SEHNR and CDR2 FQNEAQ (reference sequence). The length of the CDR3 is 13 residues. The V end lost 3 bases, the J end lost 7 bases, and 7 bases lay between the germline ends. DNA for the CDR3: TGTGCCAGCAGCTTTGGGGTAAATTCACCCCTCCACTTT. Translating it yields CASSFGVNSPLHF.